One and the same sample provided the 23 T cell receptor beta chains below, sequenced in a study of post-analysis software for immune sequencing data. Notes on the study in general: Patients used about five TRBV segments, including TRBV5-6, TRBV5-1 and TRBV20-1, more often than controls.

Included in the TCR beta cDNA libraries were unique molecular identifiers. TCRdb re-derived calls from the PCR reads in MiXCR, one entry per CDR3 protein. The sample contains around 500,000 distinct CDR3 sequences, around 36% of which appear only once. These receptors have no known antigen. The sequencing sample was made of blood. Every receptor here comes from a girl aged 2-17 years with multiple sclerosis.

The V call is TRBV20-1, the J call TRBJ2-1, with 9 bases matching TRBD1. The CDR3 extends over 15 amino acids. Trimming cost V 3 bases and J 6 bases; bases outside gene matches: 9. In germline, CDR1 is DFQATT, CDR2 SNEGSKA (reference sequence). CDR3 region: CSARLQGQGSNEQFF. CDR3 DNA: TGCAGTGCTAGGTTACAGGGACAGGGAAGCAATGAGCAGTTCTTC.

V and J are TRBV27 and TRBJ2-3; the match to TRBD1 covers 7 bases. Germline V gene lookup returns CDR1 MNHEY and CDR2 SMNVEV (reference sequence). The CDR3 is made up of 14 amino acids. The V gene end was trimmed by 8 bases and the J gene end by 2 bases; junction bases not matched to a gene: 7. CDR3 protein: CASEPTGDTDTQYF. DNA for the CDR3: TGTGCCAGCGAACCAACAGGGGACACAGATACGCAGTATTTT.

The chain carries TRBV10-3 and TRBJ2-7; possible D gene TRBD1, 6 bases. The ends were cut back, 7 bases at V and 2 bases at J, with 12 bases in the middle. Germline V gives CDR1 ENHRY, CDR2 SYGVKD. CDR3 length equals 13 residues. CDR3 DNA sequence: TGTGCCATCATGGGCAGGGGAACCTACGAGCAGTACTTC. Protein product: CAIMGRGTYEQYF.

The V and J genes are TRBV13 and TRBJ2-2; no clear D gene. Between the trimmed V and J ends, which lost 0 bases and 2 bases, there was a span of 13 bases. Germline V CDR1 and CDR2: PRHDT, FYEKMQ (reference sequence). The CDR3 extends over 17 amino acids. The CDR3: CASSLGLLGSNTGELFF. CDR3 DNA sequence: TGTGCCAGCAGCTTAGGCCTCTTGGGCAGTAACACCGGGGAGCTGTTTTTT.

This clonotype occurred once. The CDR3 bases are TGTGCCATCAGTGAGTTAGGAGGGCAGGATGAAAAACTGTTTTTT. Its protein product is CAISELGGQDEKLFF. The chain joins TRBV10-3 to TRBJ1-4; D uncertain. Germline lookup yields CDR1 ENHRY and CDR2 SYGVKD. This CDR3 has 15 amino acids. The V and J ends lost 1 base and 6 bases respectively, with 12 bases between them.

This clonotype appeared a single time. The genes are TRBV7-9 and TRBJ1-4; D is ambiguous. CDR1 and CDR2 (germline): SEHNR, FQNEAQ (reference sequence). Trimming took 5 bases from V and 6 from J, leaving 13 bases between them. The CDR3 covers 14 residues. CDR3 DNA: TGTGCCAGCAGCCCCCTTGGGGTGGATGAAAAACTGTTTTTT. Encoded protein: CASSPLGVDEKLFF.

This chain joins TRBV7-3 and TRBJ2-3, with D possibly TRBD2 on 6 matching bases. V was pared by 4 bases and J by 6 bases, with 14 bases between. This CDR3 is 14 amino acids long. Germline loops: CDR1 SGHTA, CDR2 FQGTGA. The CDR3 is CASSSNRETDTQYF. In DNA form, the CDR3 reads TGTGCCAGCAGCTCAAACCGGGAGACGGATACGCAGTATTTT.

In regard to this clonotype: One end of the junction is discordant with germline, which a read error may explain. This sequence joins TRBV5-1 and TRBJ2-1; 9 bases map to TRBD2. Per germline, CDR1 SGHRS and CDR2 YFSETQ. This CDR3 has 15 amino acids. CDR3: CASSLEASGDNELFF. The DNA for the CDR3 is TGCGCCAGCAGCTTGGAAGCTAGCGGGGACAATGAGCTGTTCTTC.

The rearrangement links TRBV5-1 to TRBJ2-1, with D possibly matching TRBD2 (7 bases). The V gene's germline CDR1 is SGHRS and CDR2 YFSETQ. CDR3 length equals 16 residues. Trimming took 4 bases from V and 4 from J, leaving 18 bases between them. This CDR3 is CASSVPLGGAYNEQFF. The CDR3 DNA is TGCGCCAGCAGCGTCCCGCTGGGGGGGGCTTACAATGAGCAGTTCTTC.

This clonotype appeared a few times. The chain recombines TRBV7-9 with TRBJ2-5, with D tentatively TRBD1 (6 bases). The DNA end favors TRBJ2-7, so the J call may be wrong. Germline CDR1 reads SEHNR; CDR2 reads FQNEAQ (reference sequence). The CDR3 has 15 residues. CDR3 region: CASSFRQGQSYEQYF. The CDR3 bases are TGTGCCAGCAGCTTCAGGCAGGGGCAATCCTACGAGCAGTACTTC.

This clonotype was observed a few times. The chain couples TRBV20-1 to TRBJ2-5; 7 bases agree with TRBD2. V was clipped by 2 bases and J by 11 bases; unmatched bases: 14. CDR1 and CDR2 (germline): DFQATT, SNEGSKA (reference sequence). This CDR3 has 14 amino acids. CDR3 nucleotides: TGCAGTGCTAGAAGACTCGACACCGCGGGGGAGCAGTACTTC. It yields the protein CSARRLDTAGEQYF.

This clonotype appeared a few times. This chain joins TRBV6-5 and TRBJ1-2, with D possibly being TRBD1 (6 bases). V dropped 2 bases and J dropped 5 bases, with 15 bases sitting between them. The germline CDR1 and CDR2 sequences are MNHEY and SVGAGI. CDR3 length equals 15 residues. The CDR3 sequence: CASSYRGRGSYGYTF. The CDR3 nucleotides are TGTGCCAGCAGTTACAGGGGCAGGGGATCTTATGGCTACACCTTC.

This clonotype was counted only a few times. The chain recombines TRBV9 with TRBJ2-7; TRBD2 matches at 8 bases. Germline CDR1 is SGDLS and CDR2 is YYNGEE. Trimming cost V 1 base and J 3 bases; bases outside gene matches: 6. The CDR3 spans 15 residues. DNA for the CDR3: TGTGCCAGCAGCGTATCCAGCGGGGGTATCTACGAGCAGTACTTC. It codes for CASSVSSGGIYEQYF.

This clonotype was found once. This sequence joins TRBV20-1 and TRBJ1-5, with D possibly TRBD1 on 5 matching bases. V dropped 3 bases and J dropped 3 bases, with 9 bases sitting between them. Looked up from germline, CDR1 is DFQATT and CDR2 is SNEGSKA (reference sequence). This CDR3 is built from 13 residues. This CDR3 reads CSASQGVNQPQHF. CDR3 sequence (DNA): TGCAGTGCTAGCCAGGGCGTCAATCAGCCCCAGCATTTT.

Of note for this clonotype: A junction end diverges from the germline sequence, so it may reflect a read error. This rearrangement joins TRBV3-1 to TRBJ2-1, with a tentative D call TRBD1 (5 bases). Per germline, CDR1 LGHDT and CDR2 YNNKEL (reference sequence). This CDR3 contains 14 residues. The CDR3 region is CASSPRVQGGEQFF. The CDR3 DNA sequence: TGTGCTAGCAGCCCCAGGGTGCAGGGTGGTGAGCAGTTCTTC.

This clonotype was counted a few times. The rearrangement joins TRBV7-9 to TRBJ2-7, with a weak D call TRBD1 (5 bases). Germline CDR1 reads SEHNR; CDR2 reads FQNEAQ (reference sequence). The V end was cut by 2 bases, the J end by 2 bases, with 13 bases between. The CDR3 totals 15 residues. CDR3 nucleotides: TGTGCCAGCAGCTTAAGGGGTGACGGTCCCTACGAGCAGTACTTC. Amino acids: CASSLRGDGPYEQYF.

The chain couples TRBV27 to TRBJ1-2, with D possibly matching TRBD1 (5 bases). CDR3 length: 15 amino acids. Trimming cost V 6 bases and J 5 bases, with 19 bases left between them. Germline assignment: CDR1 MNHEY and CDR2 SMNVEV (reference sequence). CDR3 amino acids: CASRLGHTAPYGYTF. The CDR3 DNA is TGTGCCAGCAGGCTAGGACACACGGCCCCTTATGGCTACACCTTC.

This chain connects TRBV7-6 to TRBJ1-5; 7 nucleotides agree with TRBD1. This CDR3 comprises 16 residues. The V gene's germline CDR1 is SGHVS and CDR2 FNYEAQ. The J segment lost 0 bases and the V segment lost 3 bases, leaving 5 bases of the junction unmatched. The CDR3 is CASSLGTVNSNQPQHF. CDR3 sequence (DNA): TGTGCCAGCAGCTTGGGGACAGTTAATAGCAATCAGCCCCAGCATTTT. Based on the CDR3 plus reference TRBV7-6 and TRBJ1-5, the full variable domain is GAGVSQSPRYKVTKRGQDVALRCDPISGHVSLYWYRQALGQGPEFLTYFNYEAQQDKSGLPNDRFSAERPEGSISTLTIQRTEQRDSAMYRCASSLGTVNSNQPQHFGDGTRLSIL.

In its sample, this clonotype was seen a few times. This chain links TRBV28 with TRBJ1-1, with TRBD1 matching over 7 bases. Germline lookup yields CDR1 MDHEN and CDR2 SYDVKM. The CDR3 spans 12 residues. With V trimmed by 8 bases and J by 4 bases, 4 bases remained unmatched. CDR3 in amino acids: CASRTGSTEAFF. CDR3 DNA: TGTGCCAGCCGGACAGGCTCCACTGAAGCTTTCTTT.

This clonotype showed up just a few times. The chain links TRBV25-1 to TRBJ1-2; 7 nucleotides align to TRBD1. With V trimmed by 8 bases and J by 3 bases, 21 bases remained unmatched. The germline V gene encodes CDR1 MGHDK and CDR2 SYGVNS. The CDR3 has 18 amino acids. CDR3 sequence: CASRGLGDSAITDYGYTF. The CDR3 coding sequence is TGTGCCAGCCGCGGGCTGGGGGACAGCGCGATAACAGACTATGGCTACACCTTC.

As regards this clonotype: A clone one base away is much larger, so this may be a read error. The chain carries TRBV5-1 and TRBJ2-5; TRBD2 might be the D (5 bases). Deletions cut 0 bases from V and 11 bases from J, with 20 bases between. The CDR3 totals 15 residues. Per the germline V gene, CDR1 is SGHRS and CDR2 is YFSETQ. In DNA form, the CDR3 reads TGCGCCAGCAGCTTGGACCCGGGGATCTACAATGAGCAGTACTTC. Residues: CASSLDPGIYNEQYF.

The genes are TRBV18 and TRBJ1-6; perhaps TRBD1 as D (5 bases). CDR1 and CDR2 from the germline V gene are KGHSH and LQKENI. The CDR3 is 17 residues long. Trimming stripped 8 bases from V and 9 bases from J, with 26 bases between. The CDR3 bases are TGTGCCAGCCCCCCCTTTGGACCACAGGCCGCCATTTCACCCCTCCACTTT. Its protein product is CASPPFGPQAAISPLHF. The whole variable domain, remainder taken from reference TRBV18 and TRBJ1-6, is NAGVMQNPRHLVRRRGQEARLRCSPMKGHSHVYWYRQLPEEGLKFMVYLQKENIIDESGMPKERFSAEFPKEGPSILRIQQVVRGDSAAYFCASPPFGPQAAISPLHFGNGTRLTVT.

The V gene is TRBV7-9, the J gene TRBJ2-1; 13 nucleotides align to TRBD2. The CDR3 runs to 16 residues. CDR1 and CDR2 (germline): SEHNR, FQNEAQ (reference sequence). V gave up 5 bases and J gave up 7 bases; unmatched junction bases: 8. The CDR3 here is CASSPRLAGGGNEQFF. The CDR3 DNA is TGTGCCAGCAGCCCCCGACTAGCGGGGGGTGGGAATGAGCAGTTCTTC.